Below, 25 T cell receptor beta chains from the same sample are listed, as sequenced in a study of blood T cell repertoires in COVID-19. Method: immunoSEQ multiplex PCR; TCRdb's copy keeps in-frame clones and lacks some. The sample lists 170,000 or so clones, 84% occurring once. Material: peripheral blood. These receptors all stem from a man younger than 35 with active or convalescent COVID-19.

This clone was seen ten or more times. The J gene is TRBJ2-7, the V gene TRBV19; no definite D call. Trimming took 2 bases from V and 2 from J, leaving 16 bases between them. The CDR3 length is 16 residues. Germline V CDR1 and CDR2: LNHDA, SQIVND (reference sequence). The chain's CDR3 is CASSINWADKTYEQYF. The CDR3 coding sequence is TGTGCCAGTAGTATAAATTGGGCAGACAAAACCTACGAGCAGTACTTC.

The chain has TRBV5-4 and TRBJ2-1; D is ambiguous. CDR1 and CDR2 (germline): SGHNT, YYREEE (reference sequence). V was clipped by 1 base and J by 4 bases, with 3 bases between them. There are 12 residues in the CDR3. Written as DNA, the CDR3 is TGTGCCAGCAGCTTGTATTACAATGAGCAGTTCTTC. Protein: CASSLYYNEQFF.

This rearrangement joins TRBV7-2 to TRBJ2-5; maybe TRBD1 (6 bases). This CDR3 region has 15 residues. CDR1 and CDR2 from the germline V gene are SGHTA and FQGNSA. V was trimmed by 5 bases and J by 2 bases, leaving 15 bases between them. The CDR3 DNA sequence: TGTGCCAGCAGCCCAAACAGGGTCCTACAAGAGACCCAGTACTTC. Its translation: CASSPNRVLQETQYF.

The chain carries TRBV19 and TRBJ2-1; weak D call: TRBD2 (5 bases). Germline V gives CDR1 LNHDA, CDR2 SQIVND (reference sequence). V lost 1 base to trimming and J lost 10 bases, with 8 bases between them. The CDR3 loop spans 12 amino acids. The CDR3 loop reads CASSIGRVEQFF. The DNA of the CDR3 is TGTGCCAGTAGTATAGGGCGGGTCGAGCAGTTCTTC.

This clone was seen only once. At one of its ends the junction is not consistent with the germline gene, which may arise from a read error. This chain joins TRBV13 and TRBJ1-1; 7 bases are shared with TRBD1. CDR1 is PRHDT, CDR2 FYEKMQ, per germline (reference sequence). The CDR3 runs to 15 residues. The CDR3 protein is CASTLRGLRRAEAFF. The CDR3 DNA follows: TGTGCCAGCACCTTAAGGGGGCTGAGGAGGGCTGAAGCTTTCTTT.

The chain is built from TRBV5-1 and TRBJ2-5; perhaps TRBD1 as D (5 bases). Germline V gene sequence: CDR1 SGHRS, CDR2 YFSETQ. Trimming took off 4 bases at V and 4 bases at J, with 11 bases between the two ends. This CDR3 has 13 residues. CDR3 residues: CASSGTGVETQYF. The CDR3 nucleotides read TGCGCCAGCAGCGGCACAGGAGTAGAGACCCAGTACTTC.

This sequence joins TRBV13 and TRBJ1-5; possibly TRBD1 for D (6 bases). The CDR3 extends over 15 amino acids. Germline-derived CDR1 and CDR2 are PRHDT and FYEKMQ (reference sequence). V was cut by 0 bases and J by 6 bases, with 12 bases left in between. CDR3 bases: TGTGCCAGCAGCTTAGGCAGGGAAGGGGGTCAGCCCCAGCATTTT. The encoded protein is CASSLGREGGQPQHF. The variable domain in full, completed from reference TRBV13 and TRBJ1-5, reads AAGVIQSPRHLIKEKRETATLKCYPIPRHDTVYWYQQGPGQDPQFLISFYEKMQSDKGSIPDRFSAQQFSDYHSELNMSSLELGDSALYFCASSLGREGGQPQHFGDGTRLSIL.

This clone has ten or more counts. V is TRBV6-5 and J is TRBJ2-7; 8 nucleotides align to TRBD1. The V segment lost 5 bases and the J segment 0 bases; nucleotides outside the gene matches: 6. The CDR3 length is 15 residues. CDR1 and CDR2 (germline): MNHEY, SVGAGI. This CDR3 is CASSPPTGVSYEQYF. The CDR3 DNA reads TGTGCCAGCAGTCCCCCGACAGGGGTCTCCTACGAGCAGTACTTC.

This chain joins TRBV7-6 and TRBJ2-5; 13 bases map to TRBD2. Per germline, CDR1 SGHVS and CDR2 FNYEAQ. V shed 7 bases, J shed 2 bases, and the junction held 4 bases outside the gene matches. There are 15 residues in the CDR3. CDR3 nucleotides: TGTGCCAGCACACCGGGACTAGCGGGGCAAGAGACCCAGTACTTC. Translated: CASTPGLAGQETQYF.

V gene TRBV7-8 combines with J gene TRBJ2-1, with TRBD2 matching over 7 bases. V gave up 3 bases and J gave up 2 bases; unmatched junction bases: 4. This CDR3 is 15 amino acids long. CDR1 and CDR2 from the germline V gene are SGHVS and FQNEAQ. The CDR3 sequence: CASSFSGFTYNEQFF. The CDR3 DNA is TGTGCCAGCAGCTTTAGCGGGTTTACCTACAATGAGCAGTTCTTC.

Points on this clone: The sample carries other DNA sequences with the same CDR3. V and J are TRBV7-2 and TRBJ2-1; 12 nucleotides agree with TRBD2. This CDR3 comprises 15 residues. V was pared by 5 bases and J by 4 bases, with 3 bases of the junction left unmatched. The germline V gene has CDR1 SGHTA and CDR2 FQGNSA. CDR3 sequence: CASSPSGGGYNEQFF. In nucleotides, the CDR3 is TGTGCCAGCAGCCCTAGCGGGGGGGGTTACAATGAGCAGTTCTTC. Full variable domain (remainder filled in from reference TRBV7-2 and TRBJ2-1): GAGVSQSPSNKVTEKGKDVELRCDPISGHTALYWYRQSLGQGLEFLIYFQGNSAPDKSGLPSDRFSAERTGGSVSTLTIQRTQQEDSAVYLCASSPSGGGYNEQFFGPGTRLTVL.

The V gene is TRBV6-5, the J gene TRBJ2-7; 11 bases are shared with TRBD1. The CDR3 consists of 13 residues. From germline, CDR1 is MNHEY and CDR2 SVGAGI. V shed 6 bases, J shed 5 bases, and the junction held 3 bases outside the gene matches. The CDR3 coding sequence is TGTGCCAGCAGGTGGACAGGGGGCCACGAGCAGTACTTC. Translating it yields CASRWTGGHEQYF.

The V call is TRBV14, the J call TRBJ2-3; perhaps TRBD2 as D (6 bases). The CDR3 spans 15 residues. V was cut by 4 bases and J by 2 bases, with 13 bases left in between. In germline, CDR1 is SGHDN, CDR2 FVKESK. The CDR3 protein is CASSPAGTNTDTQYF. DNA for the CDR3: TGTGCCAGCAGCCCAGCGGGCACAAACACAGATACGCAGTATTTT.

The DNA of the CDR3 is TGTGCCAGGCCCCCGGACAGGAGCTCCACAGATACGCAGTATTTT. The encoded protein is CARPPDRSSTDTQYF. The chain is built from TRBV21-1 and TRBJ2-3; the table names TRBD1, a call not compared with the DNA. TRBV21-1 is a pseudogene locus. The CDR3 covers 15 residues.

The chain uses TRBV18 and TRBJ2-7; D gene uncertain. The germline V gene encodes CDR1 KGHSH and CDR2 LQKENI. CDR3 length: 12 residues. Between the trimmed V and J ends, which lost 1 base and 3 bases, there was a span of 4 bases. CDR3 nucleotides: TGTGCCAGCTCACCACGCGGCTACGAGCAGTACTTC. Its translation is CASSPRGYEQYF.

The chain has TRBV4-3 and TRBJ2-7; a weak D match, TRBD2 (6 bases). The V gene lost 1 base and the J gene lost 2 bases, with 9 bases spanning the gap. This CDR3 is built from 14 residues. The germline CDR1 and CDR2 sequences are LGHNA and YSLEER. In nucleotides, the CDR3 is TGCGCCAGCAGCCAAGTGGGCGGGGCCTACGAGCAGTACTTC. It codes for CASSQVGGAYEQYF.

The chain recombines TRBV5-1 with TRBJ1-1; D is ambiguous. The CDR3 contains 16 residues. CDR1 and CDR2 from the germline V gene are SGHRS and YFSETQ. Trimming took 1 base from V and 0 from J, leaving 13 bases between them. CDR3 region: CASSLIMGRMNTEAFF. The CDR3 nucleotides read TGCGCCAGCAGCTTGATTATGGGGAGGATGAACACTGAAGCTTTCTTT.

The CDR3 DNA reads as TGTGCCAGTAGTATGGGCGGGAGGGCCGGCGAGACCCAGTACTTC. Amino acids: CASSMGGRAGETQYF. The genes are TRBV19 and TRBJ2-5; 9 positions agree with TRBD2. The length of the CDR3 is 15 residues. Germline trimming cut 3 bases from V and 5 bases from J; bases unmatched to any gene: 7. Germline CDR1 reads LNHDA; CDR2 reads SQIVND (reference sequence).

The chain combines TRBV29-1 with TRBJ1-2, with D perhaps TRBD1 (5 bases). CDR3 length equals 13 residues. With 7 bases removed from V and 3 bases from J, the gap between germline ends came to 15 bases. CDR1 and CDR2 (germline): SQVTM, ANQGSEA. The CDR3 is CSGKGDRDYGYTF. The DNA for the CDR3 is TGCAGCGGAAAAGGTGACAGAGACTATGGCTACACCTTC.

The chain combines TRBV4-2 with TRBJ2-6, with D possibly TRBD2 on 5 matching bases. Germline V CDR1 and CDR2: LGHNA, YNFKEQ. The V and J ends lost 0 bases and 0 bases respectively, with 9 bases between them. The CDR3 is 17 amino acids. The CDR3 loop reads CASSQDRRDSGANVLTF. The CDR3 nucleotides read TGTGCCAGCAGCCAAGATCGACGGGACTCTGGGGCCAACGTCCTGACTTTC.

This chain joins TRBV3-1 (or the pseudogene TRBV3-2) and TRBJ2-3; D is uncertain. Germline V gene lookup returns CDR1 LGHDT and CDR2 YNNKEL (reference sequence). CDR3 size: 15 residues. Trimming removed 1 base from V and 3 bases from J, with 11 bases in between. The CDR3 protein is CASSQGPLVTDTQYF. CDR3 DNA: TGTGCCAGCAGCCAAGGGCCGCTAGTTACAGATACGCAGTATTTT.

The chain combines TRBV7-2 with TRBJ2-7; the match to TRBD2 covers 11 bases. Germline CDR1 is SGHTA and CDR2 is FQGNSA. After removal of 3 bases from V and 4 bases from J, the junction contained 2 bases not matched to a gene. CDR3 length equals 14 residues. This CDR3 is CASSLGLAAYEQYF. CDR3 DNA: TGTGCCAGCAGCTTGGGACTAGCGGCATACGAGCAGTACTTC.

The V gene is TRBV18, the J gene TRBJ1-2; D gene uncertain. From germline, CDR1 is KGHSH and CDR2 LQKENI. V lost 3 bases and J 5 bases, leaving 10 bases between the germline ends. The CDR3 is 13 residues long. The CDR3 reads CASSPGGSYGYTF. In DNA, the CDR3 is TGTGCCAGCTCACCGGGAGGGTCTTATGGCTACACCTTC.

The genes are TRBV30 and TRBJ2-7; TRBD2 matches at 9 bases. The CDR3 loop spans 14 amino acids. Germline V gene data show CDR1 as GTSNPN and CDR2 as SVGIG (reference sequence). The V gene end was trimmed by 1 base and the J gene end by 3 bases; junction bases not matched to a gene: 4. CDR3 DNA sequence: TGTGCCTGGAGTGCCCTAGCGGGGTTCTACGAGCAGTACTTC. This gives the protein CAWSALAGFYEQYF.

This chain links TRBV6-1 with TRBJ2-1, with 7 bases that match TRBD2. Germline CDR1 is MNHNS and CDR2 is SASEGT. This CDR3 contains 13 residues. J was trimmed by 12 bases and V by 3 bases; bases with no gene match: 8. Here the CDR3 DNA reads TGTGCCAGCAGTGAGGGAGGGTCCCTCGGGCAGTTCTTC. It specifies CASSEGGSLGQFF.